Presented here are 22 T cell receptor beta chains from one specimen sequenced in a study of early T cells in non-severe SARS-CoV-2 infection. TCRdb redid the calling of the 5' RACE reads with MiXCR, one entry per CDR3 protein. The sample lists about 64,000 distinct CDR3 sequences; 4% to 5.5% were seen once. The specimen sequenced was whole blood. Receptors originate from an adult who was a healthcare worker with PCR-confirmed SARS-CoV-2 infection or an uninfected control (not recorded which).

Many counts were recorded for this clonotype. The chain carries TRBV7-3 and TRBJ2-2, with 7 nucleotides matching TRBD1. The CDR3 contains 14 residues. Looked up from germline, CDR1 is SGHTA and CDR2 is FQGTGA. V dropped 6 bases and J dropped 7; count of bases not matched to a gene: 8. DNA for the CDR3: TGTGCCAGCAGTCTCCGAGGGGGCGGCGGGGAGCTGTTTTTT. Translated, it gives CASSLRGGGGELFF.

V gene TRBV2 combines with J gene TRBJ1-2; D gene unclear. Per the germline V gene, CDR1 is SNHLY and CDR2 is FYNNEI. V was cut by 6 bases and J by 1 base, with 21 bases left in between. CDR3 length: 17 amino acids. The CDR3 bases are TGTGCCAGCAGCCCCGGTGCCCCTAGCGCCCTTAACTATGGCTACACCTTC. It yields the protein CASSPGAPSALNYGYTF.

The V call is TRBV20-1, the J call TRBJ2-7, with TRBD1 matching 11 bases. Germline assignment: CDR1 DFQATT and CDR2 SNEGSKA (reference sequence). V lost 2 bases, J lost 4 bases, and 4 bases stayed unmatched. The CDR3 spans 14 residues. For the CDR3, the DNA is TGCAGTGCTAGATATGGACAGGGGGCATACGAGCAGTACTTC. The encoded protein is CSARYGQGAYEQYF.

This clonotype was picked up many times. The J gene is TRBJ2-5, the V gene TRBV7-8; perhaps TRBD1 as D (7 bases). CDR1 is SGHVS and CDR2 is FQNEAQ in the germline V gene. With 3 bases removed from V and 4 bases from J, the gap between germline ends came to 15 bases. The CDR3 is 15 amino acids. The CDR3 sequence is CASSFNPQGGETQYF. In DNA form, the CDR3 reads TGTGCCAGCAGCTTTAACCCTCAGGGGGGAGAGACCCAGTACTTC.

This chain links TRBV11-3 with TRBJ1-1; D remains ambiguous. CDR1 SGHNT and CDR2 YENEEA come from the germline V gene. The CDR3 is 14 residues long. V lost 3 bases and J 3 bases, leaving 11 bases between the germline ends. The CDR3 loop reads CASSFSGRDTEAFF. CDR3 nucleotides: TGTGCCAGCAGCTTCTCCGGCCGGGACACTGAAGCTTTCTTT.

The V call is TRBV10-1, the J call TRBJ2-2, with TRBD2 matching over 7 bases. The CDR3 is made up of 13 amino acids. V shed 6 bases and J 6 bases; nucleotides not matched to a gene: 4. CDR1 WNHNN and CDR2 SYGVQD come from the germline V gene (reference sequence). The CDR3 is CASRPAGAGELFF. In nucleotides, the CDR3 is TGCGCCAGCAGGCCCGCGGGAGCCGGGGAGCTGTTTTTT.

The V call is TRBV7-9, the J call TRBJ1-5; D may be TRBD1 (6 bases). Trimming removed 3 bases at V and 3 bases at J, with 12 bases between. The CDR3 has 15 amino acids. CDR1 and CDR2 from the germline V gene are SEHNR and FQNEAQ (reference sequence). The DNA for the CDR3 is TGTGCCAGCAGCTTCGAGGGACATTCCAATCAGCCCCAGCATTTT. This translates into CASSFEGHSNQPQHF.

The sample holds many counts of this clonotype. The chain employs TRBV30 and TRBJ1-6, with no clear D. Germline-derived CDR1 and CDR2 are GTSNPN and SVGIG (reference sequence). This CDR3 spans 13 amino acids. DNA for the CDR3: TGTGCTACGACATACTCCTATAATTCACCCCTCCACTTT. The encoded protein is CATTYSYNSPLHF.

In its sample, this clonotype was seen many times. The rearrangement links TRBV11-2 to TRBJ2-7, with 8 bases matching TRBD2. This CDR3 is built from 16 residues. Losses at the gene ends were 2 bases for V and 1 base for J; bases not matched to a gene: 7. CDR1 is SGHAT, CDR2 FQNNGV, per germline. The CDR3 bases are TGTGCCAGCAGCTTACGGGAGGGCCAATTTTCCTACGAGCAGTACTTC. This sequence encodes CASSLREGQFSYEQYF.

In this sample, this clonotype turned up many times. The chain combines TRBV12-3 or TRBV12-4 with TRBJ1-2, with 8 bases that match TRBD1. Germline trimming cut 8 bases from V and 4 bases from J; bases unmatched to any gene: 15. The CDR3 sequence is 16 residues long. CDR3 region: CASRSTRTGRGYGYTF. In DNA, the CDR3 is TGTGCCAGCCGCTCGACCCGGACAGGGCGCGGCTATGGCTACACCTTC.

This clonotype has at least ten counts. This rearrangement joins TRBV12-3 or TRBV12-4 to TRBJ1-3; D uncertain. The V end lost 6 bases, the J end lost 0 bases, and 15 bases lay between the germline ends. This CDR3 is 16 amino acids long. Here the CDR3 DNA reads TGTGCCAGCAGCGCTCCTATCTCGAGCTCTGGAAACACCATATATTTT. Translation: CASSAPISSSGNTIYF.

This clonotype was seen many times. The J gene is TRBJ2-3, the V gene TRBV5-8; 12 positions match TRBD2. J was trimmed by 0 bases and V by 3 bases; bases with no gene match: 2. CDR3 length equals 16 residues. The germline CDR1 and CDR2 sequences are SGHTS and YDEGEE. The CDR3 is CASSSGLAGSTDTQYF. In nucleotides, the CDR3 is TGTGCCAGCAGCTCCGGACTAGCGGGGAGCACAGATACGCAGTATTTT.

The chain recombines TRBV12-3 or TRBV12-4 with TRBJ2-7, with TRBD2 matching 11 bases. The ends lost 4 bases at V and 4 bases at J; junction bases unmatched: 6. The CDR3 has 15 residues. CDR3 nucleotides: TGTGCCAGCAGTTCCGCTAGCGGGGGGACATACGAGCAGTACTTC. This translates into CASSSASGGTYEQYF.

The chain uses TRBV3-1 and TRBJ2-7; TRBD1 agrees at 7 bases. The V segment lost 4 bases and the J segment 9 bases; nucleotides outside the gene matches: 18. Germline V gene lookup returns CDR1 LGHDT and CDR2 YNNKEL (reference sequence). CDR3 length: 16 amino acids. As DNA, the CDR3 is TGTGCCAGCAGCCGGATGAGGGGGCTGGGAAGCGACGTGCAGTACTTC. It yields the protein CASSRMRGLGSDVQYF.

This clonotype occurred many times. In DNA form, the CDR3 reads TGTGCCAGCAGTTCTGAACCGGACAGAGATGGCTACACCTTC. Residues: CASSSEPDRDGYTF. The chain couples TRBV12-3 or TRBV12-4 to TRBJ1-2, with D possibly matching TRBD1 (6 bases). V gave up 4 bases and J gave up 6 bases, with 15 bases separating them. CDR3 length: 14 amino acids.

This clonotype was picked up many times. The CDR3 DNA sequence: TGTGCCAGCAGCTGGACGGGGTTACCGAGCACAGATACGCAGTATTTT. Translated, it gives CASSWTGLPSTDTQYF. The rearrangement joins TRBV5-5 to TRBJ2-3; D might be TRBD2 (5 bases). V was cut by 3 bases and J by 0 bases, with 14 bases left in between. The germline V gene encodes CDR1 SGHKS and CDR2 YYEKEE (reference sequence). The CDR3 extends over 16 amino acids.

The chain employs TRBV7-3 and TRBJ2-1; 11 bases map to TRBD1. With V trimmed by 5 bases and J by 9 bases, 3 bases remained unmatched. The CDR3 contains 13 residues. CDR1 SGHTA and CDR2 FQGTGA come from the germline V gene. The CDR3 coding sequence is TGTGCCAGCAGCCCTGGGACAGGGGGTGAGCAGTTCTTC. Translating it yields CASSPGTGGEQFF.

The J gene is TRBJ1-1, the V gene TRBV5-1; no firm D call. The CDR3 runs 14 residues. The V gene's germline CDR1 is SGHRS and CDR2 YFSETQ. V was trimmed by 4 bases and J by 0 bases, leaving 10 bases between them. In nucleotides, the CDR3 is TGCGCCAGCAGCCCTGTAAGCATGAACACTGAAGCTTTCTTT. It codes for CASSPVSMNTEAFF.

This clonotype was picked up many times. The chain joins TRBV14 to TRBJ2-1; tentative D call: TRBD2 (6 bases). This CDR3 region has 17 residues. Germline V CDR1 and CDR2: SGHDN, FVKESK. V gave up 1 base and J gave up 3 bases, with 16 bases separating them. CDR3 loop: CASSQVGGTSLYNEQFF. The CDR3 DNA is TGTGCCAGCAGCCAAGTGGGAGGAACTAGTCTCTACAATGAGCAGTTCTTC.

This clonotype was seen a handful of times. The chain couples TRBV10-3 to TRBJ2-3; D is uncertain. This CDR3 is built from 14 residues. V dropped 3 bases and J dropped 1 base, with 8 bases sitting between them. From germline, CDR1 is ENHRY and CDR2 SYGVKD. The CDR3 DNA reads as TGTGCCATCAGTGAAAATCAGGGCACAGATACGCAGTATTTT. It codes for CAISENQGTDTQYF.

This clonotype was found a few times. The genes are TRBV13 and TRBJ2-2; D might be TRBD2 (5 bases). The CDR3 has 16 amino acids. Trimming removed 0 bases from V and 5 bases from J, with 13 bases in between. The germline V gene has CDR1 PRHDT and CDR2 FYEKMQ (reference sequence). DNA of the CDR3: TGTGCCAGCAGCTTAGGCCGCCTAGCTGGGACCGGGGAGCTGTTTTTT. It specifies CASSLGRLAGTGELFF. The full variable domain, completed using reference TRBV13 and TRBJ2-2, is AAGVIQSPRHLIKEKRETATLKCYPIPRHDTVYWYQQGPGQDPQFLISFYEKMQSDKGSIPDRFSAQQFSDYHSELNMSSLELGDSALYFCASSLGRLAGTGELFFGEGSRLTVL.

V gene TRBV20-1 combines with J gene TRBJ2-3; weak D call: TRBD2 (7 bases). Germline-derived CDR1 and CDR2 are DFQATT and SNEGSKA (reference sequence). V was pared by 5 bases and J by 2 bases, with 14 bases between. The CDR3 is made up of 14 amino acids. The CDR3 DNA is TGCAGTGCTGGGGGGAGGGGGGTCACAGATACGCAGTATTTT. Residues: CSAGGRGVTDTQYF.